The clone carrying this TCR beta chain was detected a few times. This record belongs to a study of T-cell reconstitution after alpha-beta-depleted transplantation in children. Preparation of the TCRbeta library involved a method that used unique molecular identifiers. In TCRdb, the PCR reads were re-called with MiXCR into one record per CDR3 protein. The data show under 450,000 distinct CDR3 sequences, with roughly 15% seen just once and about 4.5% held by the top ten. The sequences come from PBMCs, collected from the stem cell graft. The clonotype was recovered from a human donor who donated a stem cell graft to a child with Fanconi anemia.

The DNA for the CDR3 is TGCGCCAGCAGCTCACTTAGGGACAGGGAAAACGAGCAGTACTTC. It translates to CASSSLRDRENEQYF. The chain employs TRBV5-1 and TRBJ2-7; TRBD1 agrees at 9 bases. Germline assignment: CDR1 SGHRS and CDR2 YFSETQ. The CDR3 contains 15 residues. Germline trimming cut 3 bases from V and 5 bases from J; bases unmatched to any gene: 9.